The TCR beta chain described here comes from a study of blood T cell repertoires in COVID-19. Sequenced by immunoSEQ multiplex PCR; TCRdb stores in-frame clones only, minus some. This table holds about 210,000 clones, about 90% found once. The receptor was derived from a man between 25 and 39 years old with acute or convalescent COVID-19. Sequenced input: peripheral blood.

The CDR3 protein is CATRRDQGAFTEAFF. CDR3 DNA sequence: TGTGCCACCAGAAGGGACCAGGGGGCATTCACTGAAGCTTTCTTT. The chain uses TRBV15 and TRBJ1-1; the match to TRBD1 covers 8 bases. V lost 6 bases to trimming and J lost 4 bases; unmatched junction nucleotides: 10. The CDR3 is made up of 15 amino acids. The V gene's germline CDR1 is LNHNV and CDR2 YYDKDF (reference sequence).